These 25 T cell receptor beta chains came from one sample sequenced in a study of shared clonotypes between healthy human individuals. The protocol was immunoSEQ multiplex PCR, while the TCRdb copy is restricted to in-frame clones and leaves out a portion. The data contain hundreds of thousands of clones, roughly 78% of them singletons. The sample was memory CD4+ T cells sorted from blood. Subset denoted: CD45RA-negative fraction. All receptors come from a woman aged 25 to 39 in good health.

This rearrangement joins TRBV5-1 to TRBJ2-1; weak D call: TRBD2 (6 bases). Germline assignment: CDR1 SGHRS and CDR2 YFSETQ. The CDR3 length is 16 residues. Trimming left V 0 bases short and J 4 bases short, with 14 bases between. The CDR3 DNA reads TGCGCCAGCAGCTTGGCAAGCCAGCGGGTGTACAATGAGCAGTTCTTC. Translated, it gives CASSLASQRVYNEQFF.

The J gene is TRBJ1-5, the V gene TRBV7-2; the D gene is possibly TRBD1 (5 bases). Trimming left V 2 bases short and J 0 bases short, with 8 bases between. The CDR3 spans 15 residues. Germline V gene data show CDR1 as SGHTA and CDR2 as FQGNSA. This CDR3 reads CASSLKQDSNQPQHF. As DNA, the CDR3 is TGTGCCAGCAGCTTAAAACAGGATAGCAATCAGCCCCAGCATTTT.

The chain has TRBV7-9 and TRBJ2-5; D remains unclear. Germline assignment: CDR1 SEHNR and CDR2 FQNEAQ (reference sequence). The V gene lost 3 bases and the J gene lost 2 bases, with 7 bases spanning the gap. CDR3 length equals 13 residues. The CDR3 region has the DNA TGTGCCAGCAGCTTGGGTCTGCAAGAGACCCAGTACTTC. Its protein is CASSLGLQETQYF.

This chain uses TRBV7-6 with TRBJ2-7; a possible D gene is TRBD1 (5 bases). This CDR3 has 9 residues. The germline CDR1 and CDR2 sequences are SGHVS and FNYEAQ. Trimming removed 11 bases from V and 6 bases from J, with 8 bases in between. The CDR3 spells CAAGREQYF. The CDR3 region has the DNA TGTGCCGCAGGGCGCGAGCAGTACTTC.

The chain combines TRBV28 with TRBJ1-5, with D maybe TRBD1 (5 bases). CDR3 length: 16 amino acids. Germline lookup yields CDR1 MDHEN and CDR2 SYDVKM. V shed 1 base and J shed 7 bases, with 17 bases lying between them. Here the CDR3 DNA reads TGTGCCAGCAGTTTATTTGGACGGGACGTCCGGCAGCCCCAGCATTTT. It specifies CASSLFGRDVRQPQHF. The full variable domain, with the rest looked up from reference TRBV28 and TRBJ1-5, is DVKVTQSSRYLVKRTGEKVFLECVQDMDHENMFWYRQDPGLGLRLIYFSYDVKMKEKGDIPEGYSVSREKKERFSLILESASTNQTSMYLCASSLFGRDVRQPQHFGDGTRLSIL.

This clone was detected once. The gene calls are TRBV5-1 and TRBJ1-1; D may be TRBD1 (6 bases). This CDR3 is 13 amino acids long. Germline CDR1 SGHRS, CDR2 YFSETQ. Trimming removed 7 bases from V and 0 bases from J, with 10 bases in between. CDR3 sequence (DNA): TGCGCCAGCTGCAGGGGTATGAACACTGAAGCTTTCTTT. Its protein product is CASCRGMNTEAFF.

The V and J genes are TRBV7-9 and TRBJ2-1; no definite D call. The germline gives CDR1 SEHNR, CDR2 FQNEAQ (reference sequence). V dropped 3 bases and J dropped 0 bases, with 15 bases sitting between them. The CDR3 is 17 amino acids. CDR3 sequence (DNA): TGTGCCAGCAGCTTGGCCAAAAGAGGAAGCTCCTACAATGAGCAGTTCTTC. This sequence encodes CASSLAKRGSSYNEQFF.

The chain uses TRBV28 and TRBJ2-1; 11 bases line up with TRBD2. This CDR3 region has 19 residues. CDR1 and CDR2 from the germline V gene are MDHEN and SYDVKM. V shed 3 bases and J 3 bases; nucleotides not matched to a gene: 13. For the CDR3, the DNA is TGTGCCAGCAGTTTCATGTTTTATTCTGGGACTAGCGGCTACAATGAGCAGTTCTTC. Protein sequence: CASSFMFYSGTSGYNEQFF.

This sequence joins TRBV6-1 and TRBJ1-2; 9 positions agree with TRBD1. The CDR3 totals 14 residues. Per the germline V gene, CDR1 is MNHNS and CDR2 is SASEGT. V gave up 7 bases and J gave up 9 bases; unmatched junction bases: 12. The CDR3: CASNLLTGGASYTF. The CDR3, as DNA: TGTGCCAGCAACCTCCTTACAGGGGGCGCGAGCTACACCTTC.

The table lists this clone with a few counts. This sequence joins TRBV2 and TRBJ2-2; D possibly corresponds to TRBD2 (6 bases). The CDR3 extends over 12 amino acids. Per the germline V gene, CDR1 is SNHLY and CDR2 is FYNNEI. Trimming left V 6 bases short and J 7 bases short, with 9 bases between. The CDR3: CASSPEGGELFF. In DNA form, the CDR3 reads TGTGCCAGCAGCCCGGAGGGCGGGGAGCTGTTTTTT.

This rearrangement joins TRBV11-2 to TRBJ2-5; the D is unclear. The V end was cut by 5 bases, the J end by 0 bases, with 7 bases between. Germline V gene sequence: CDR1 SGHAT, CDR2 FQNNGV. The CDR3 extends over 13 amino acids. CDR3 DNA sequence: TGTGCCAGCAGCGTAAGGTACCAAGAGACCCAGTACTTC. It translates to CASSVRYQETQYF.

Remarks on this clone: Possible read error: a much larger clone is one base away. This chain joins TRBV9 and TRBJ1-2; D is ambiguous. Trimming left V 4 bases short and J 1 base short, with 2 bases between. The CDR3 runs to 11 residues. Looked up from germline, CDR1 is SGDLS and CDR2 is YYNGEE. The CDR3 DNA follows: TGTGCCAGCAGCAGTAACTATGGCTACACCTTC. Protein product: CASSSNYGYTF.

In DNA, the CDR3 is TGCGCCAGCAGCTGGACTAGCGGACACAATGAGCAGTTCTTC. Translating it yields CASSWTSGHNEQFF. This chain links TRBV5-1 with TRBJ2-1; 10 bases align to TRBD2. Unmatched junction bases numbered 2, after V lost 3 bases and J lost 5 bases. The CDR3 is 14 amino acids. The germline V gene encodes CDR1 SGHRS and CDR2 YFSETQ. The entire variable domain, with the rest obtained from reference TRBV5-1 and TRBJ2-1, is as follows: KAGVTQTPRYLIKTRGQQVTLSCSPISGHRSVSWYQQTPGQGLQFLFEYFSETQRNKGNFPGRFSGRQFSNSRSEMNVSTLELGDSALYLCASSWTSGHNEQFFGPGTRLTVL.

The V and J genes are TRBV28 and TRBJ2-7; the D call may be TRBD1 or TRBD2 (5 bases each). V shed 3 bases and J shed 3 bases, with 6 bases lying between them. The CDR3 consists of 12 residues. The V gene's germline CDR1 is MDHEN and CDR2 SYDVKM. This chain's CDR3 is CASSLGDYEQYF. In nucleotides, the CDR3 is TGTGCCAGCAGTTTGGGGGACTACGAGCAGTACTTC.

This clone was observed a single time. J is TRBJ1-2 and V is TRBV27, with D perhaps TRBD1 (5 bases). V gave up 2 bases and J gave up 3 bases, with 13 bases separating them. The CDR3 has 15 residues. The germline V gene has CDR1 MNHEY and CDR2 SMNVEV (reference sequence). The DNA for the CDR3 is TGTGCCAGCAGTTTAGGGGCAGGGAATTACTATGGCTACACCTTC. Protein product: CASSLGAGNYYGYTF.

This rearrangement joins TRBV29-1 to TRBJ1-1, with D unresolved. Trimming stripped 4 bases from V and 0 bases from J, with 12 bases between. CDR3 length: 14 amino acids. Germline V gene lookup returns CDR1 SQVTM and CDR2 ANQGSEA. The CDR3 nucleotides read TGCAGCGTTGTCCATCTAGCCATGAACACTGAAGCTTTCTTT. Protein product: CSVVHLAMNTEAFF.

The chain has TRBV4-1 and TRBJ2-2, with D unresolved. Per germline, CDR1 MGHRA and CDR2 YSYEKL. V was trimmed by 2 bases and J by 8 bases, leaving 18 bases between them. The CDR3 consists of 16 residues. The CDR3 bases are TGCGCCAGCAGCCAACGGGCGGCTTCCCAGGTTGGGGAGCTGTTTTTT. Translation gives CASSQRAASQVGELFF.

The chain carries TRBV7-8 and TRBJ1-5, with D uncertain. V gave up 2 bases and J gave up 2 bases, with 7 bases separating them. Germline V gene lookup returns CDR1 SGHVS and CDR2 FQNEAQ. The CDR3 contains 14 residues. The CDR3 DNA reads as TGTGCCAGCAGCTTACACCGGGGCAATCAGCCCCAGCATTTT. Protein sequence: CASSLHRGNQPQHF.

The chain couples TRBV27 to TRBJ2-3; 12 positions agree with TRBD2. The CDR3 runs to 16 residues. Germline CDR1 MNHEY, CDR2 SMNVEV (reference sequence). V lost 7 bases and J lost 6; bases outside the gene matches: 11. The CDR3, as DNA: TGTGCCAGCACTAGCGGGAGGGCCCGCCTTGTGGATACGCAGTATTTT. Residues: CASTSGRARLVDTQYF.

V and J are TRBV7-8 and TRBJ2-1; 7 bases agree with TRBD1. Trimming took 5 bases from V and 10 from J; bases not matched to a gene: 17. Germline lookup yields CDR1 SGHVS and CDR2 FQNEAQ. The CDR3 sequence is 16 residues long. In DNA, the CDR3 is TGTGCCAGCAGCCAGGGGGTCGGCTTCTATAGGCGGGAGCAGTTCTTC. This codes for CASSQGVGFYRREQFF.

About this clone: Other DNA sequences in the sample encode the same CDR3. The chain joins TRBV29-1 to TRBJ2-7, with 7 bases identical to TRBD1. Losses at the gene ends were 0 bases for V and 2 bases for J; bases not matched to a gene: 1. The CDR3 loop spans 13 amino acids. Germline lookup yields CDR1 SQVTM and CDR2 ANQGSEA. In DNA form, the CDR3 reads TGCAGCGTTGAAGATCAGGGGGCCTACGAGCAGTACTTC. Residues: CSVEDQGAYEQYF.

The genes are TRBV7-9 and TRBJ2-3; a weak D match, TRBD1 (6 bases). The CDR3 runs to 14 residues. The V gene's germline CDR1 is SEHNR and CDR2 FQNEAQ (reference sequence). Trimming removed 5 bases from V and 0 bases from J, with 9 bases in between. The CDR3 DNA is TGTGCCAGCAGCCAGGACAGTAGCACAGATACGCAGTATTTT. As protein: CASSQDSSTDTQYF. Filled out from reference TRBV7-9 and TRBJ2-3, the complete variable domain reads DTGVSQNPRHKITKRGQNVTFRCDPISEHNRLYWYRQTLGQGPEFLTYFQNEAQLEKSRLLSDRFSAERPKGSFSTLEIQRTEQGDSAMYLCASSQDSSTDTQYFGPGTRLTVL.

The chain combines TRBV5-6 with TRBJ2-1, with no clear D. The CDR3 is 13 residues long. CDR1 is SGHDT, CDR2 YYEEEE, per germline. The V end was cut by 0 bases, the J end by 8 bases, with 9 bases between. As DNA, the CDR3 is TGTGCCAGCAGCTTGGCGGTTTCGGATGAGCAGTTCTTC. Residues: CASSLAVSDEQFF.

This clone was seen a few times. This chain links TRBV7-9 with TRBJ2-1; 7 bases match TRBD1. Germline V gene data show CDR1 as SEHNR and CDR2 as FQNEAQ (reference sequence). The CDR3 runs 14 residues. Trimming took 5 bases from V and 5 from J; bases not matched to a gene: 6. CDR3 in DNA: TGTGCCAGCAGCCCGGGACAGCTTAACAATGAGCAGTTCTTC. Its protein product is CASSPGQLNNEQFF.

V gene TRBV5-4 combines with J gene TRBJ1-1; no reliable D call. V lost 4 bases, J lost 7 bases, and 11 bases lay in between. The CDR3 is made up of 12 amino acids. The germline V gene encodes CDR1 SGHNT and CDR2 YYREEE (reference sequence). The chain's CDR3 is CASSRTRDEAFF. The DNA of the CDR3 is TGTGCCAGCAGCCGCACAAGGGATGAAGCTTTCTTT.